The following is a TCR beta chain sequence with its context. Its target is unknown. This record comes from a study of monozygotic twins with inflammatory bowel disease. Findings and limits, study-wide: Limited power may explain why concordant and discordant twins showed no difference in repertoire similarity. Twins with IBD were found to have lower TCRbeta diversity (inverse Simpson) than healthy co-twins. Researchers report that IBD patients shared fewer clonotypes with others than healthy twins, especially amid disease activity.

Reprocessing the 5' RACE reads, TCRdb reports a single entry for every CDR3 protein and omits DNA. The listing contains fewer than 400,000 distinct CDR3 sequences. Total RNA isolation used whole blood (no T cell sorting was performed). This CDR3 is 16 amino acids long. Germline CDR1 SGDLS, CDR2 YYNGEE. The specimen sequenced was blood. The origin of this receptor is a human donor with ulcerative colitis or Crohn's disease, or a healthy co-twin of an affected twin (not recorded which). J is TRBJ2-3 and V is TRBV9; TCRdb selects TRBD1, and the lack of DNA leaves this call unchecked. This CDR3 reads CASSPGSTTSTDTQYF. The full variable domain, completed using reference TRBV9 and TRBJ2-3, is DSGVTQTPKHLITATGQRVTLRCSPRSGDLSVYWYQQSLDQGLQFLIQYYNGEERAKGNILERFSAQQFPDLHSELNLSSLELGDSALYFCASSPGSTTSTDTQYFGPGTRLTVL.